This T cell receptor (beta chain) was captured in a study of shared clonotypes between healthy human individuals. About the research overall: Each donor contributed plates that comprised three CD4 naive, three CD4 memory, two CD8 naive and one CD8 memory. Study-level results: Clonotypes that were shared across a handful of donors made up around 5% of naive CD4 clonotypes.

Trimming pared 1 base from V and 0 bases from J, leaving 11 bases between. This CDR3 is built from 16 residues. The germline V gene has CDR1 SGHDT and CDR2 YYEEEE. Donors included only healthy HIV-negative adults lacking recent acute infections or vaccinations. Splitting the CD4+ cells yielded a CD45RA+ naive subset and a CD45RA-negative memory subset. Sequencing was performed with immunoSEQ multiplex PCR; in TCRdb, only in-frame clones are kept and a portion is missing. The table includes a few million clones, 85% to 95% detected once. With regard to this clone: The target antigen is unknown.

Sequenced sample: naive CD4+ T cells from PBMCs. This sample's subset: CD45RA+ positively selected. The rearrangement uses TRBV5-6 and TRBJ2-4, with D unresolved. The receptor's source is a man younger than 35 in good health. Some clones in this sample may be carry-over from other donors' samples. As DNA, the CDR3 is TGTGCCAGCAGCTTGAACGGCCAGAGAGCCAAAAACATTCAGTACTTC. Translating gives CASSLNGQRAKNIQYF.